This T cell receptor beta chain was found in a study of graft-versus-host responses after intestinal transplantation. Measured with immunoSEQ multiplex PCR; TCRdb has only the in-frame clones, and not every one. The sample has about 9,600 clones, roughly 92% seen once. Between the trimmed V and J ends, which lost 6 bases and 2 bases, there was a span of 16 bases. Looked up from germline, CDR1 is SGDLS and CDR2 is YYNGEE. This CDR3 comprises 15 residues. The table lists this clone with a count of one. This sequence originates from a human patient who received an intestinal transplant, so some T cells may come from the graft donor. Here the sequenced sample was PBMCs, taken around 40 days after intestinal transplantation. The chain joins TRBV9 to TRBJ2-3, with D possibly TRBD2 on 7 matching bases. The CDR3 loop reads CASTPVGGATDTQYF. CDR3 bases: TGTGCCAGCACGCCCGTTGGGGGGGCCACAGATACGCAGTATTTT.